A selection of T cell receptor beta chains follows, all from one sample in a study of regulatory T cells in long-lasting Graves disease. TCRdb re-called the multiplex PCR reads through MiXCR, storing one row per CDR3 protein. This table has fewer than 650,000 distinct CDR3 sequences, roughly 15% appearing once. This sample also appeared in a second study, on T cells in Graves' hyperthyroidism and ophthalmopathy.

Here the sequenced sample was peripheral blood mononuclear cells (PBMCs), taken at new diagnosis, from a patient treated with antithyroid drugs. The receptors were sampled from a man aged 18-30 years with Graves disease. CDR3s include the opening cysteine and the closing phenylalanine or tryptophan. Each record gives: D gene, J gene, clone size, V gene, CDR3 protein, CDR3 DNA. The D gene is left open where the match is weak. Size values are once, few and many counts, or a class for expanded clones, and some rows have none.

d_gene: TRBD2; j_gene: TRBJ2-2; abundance: many; v_gene: TRBV28; CDR3aa: CASKLAGGGGNTGELFF; CDR3nt: TGTGCCAGCAAACTAGCGGGAGGAGGGGGCAACACCGGGGAGCTGTTTTTT
d_gene: -; j_gene: TRBJ1-5; abundance: few; v_gene: TRBV6-1; CDR3aa: CASTQPGSGQPQHF; CDR3nt: TGTGCCAGCACTCAACCAGGATCAGGTCAGCCCCAGCATTTT
d_gene: -; j_gene: TRBJ2-5; abundance: -; v_gene: TRBV5-5; CDR3aa: CASSLTRTAFTQYF; CDR3nt: TGTGCCAGCAGCTTAACAAGGACCGCCTTTACCCAGTACTTC
d_gene: TRBD1; j_gene: TRBJ1-5; abundance: few; v_gene: TRBV2; CDR3aa: CASRIDRVGQPQHF; CDR3nt: TGTGCCAGCAGGATTGACAGGGTCGGTCAGCCCCAGCATTTT
d_gene: TRBD2; j_gene: TRBJ2-3; abundance: many; v_gene: TRBV2; CDR3aa: CASSERSSGRGTDTQYF; CDR3nt: TGTGCCAGCAGTGAAAGGTCTAGCGGGAGAGGGACAGATACGCAGTATTTT
d_gene: TRBD1; j_gene: TRBJ1-1; abundance: many; v_gene: TRBV12-3/TRBV12-4; CDR3aa: CASSLTGWDRAMNTEAFF; CDR3nt: TGTGCCAGCAGTTTAACGGGATGGGACAGGGCTATGAACACTGAAGCTTTCTTT
d_gene: -; j_gene: TRBJ2-1; abundance: few; v_gene: TRBV10-3; CDR3aa: CAARRGLKEGGEQFF; CDR3nt: TGTGCCGCCCGGAGGGGGCTGAAGGAGGGGGGTGAGCAGTTCTTC
d_gene: -; j_gene: TRBJ2-3; abundance: -; v_gene: TRBV3-1; CDR3aa: CASSQGGNRATDTQYF; CDR3nt: TGTGCCAGCAGCCAAGGAGGGAACAGGGCCACAGATACGCAGTATTTT
d_gene: -; j_gene: TRBJ1-2; abundance: many; v_gene: TRBV7-8; CDR3aa: CASSLERWGFGSYTF; CDR3nt: TGTGCCAGCAGCTTAGAGAGATGGGGTTTCGGGAGCTACACCTTC
d_gene: -; j_gene: TRBJ1-6; abundance: few; v_gene: TRBV2; CDR3aa: CASRESSPLHF; CDR3nt: TGTGCCAGCAGAGAAAGTTCACCCCTCCACTTT
d_gene: -; j_gene: TRBJ1-2; abundance: many; v_gene: TRBV14; CDR3aa: CASSQVVGVGYTF; CDR3nt: TGTGCCAGCAGCCAAGTAGTAGGGGTTGGCTACACCTTC
d_gene: -; j_gene: TRBJ1-2; abundance: many; v_gene: TRBV28; CDR3aa: CASSPPGGPNYGYTF; CDR3nt: TGTGCCAGCAGTCCCCCGGGGGGGCCAAACTATGGCTACACCTTC
d_gene: -; j_gene: TRBJ1-2; abundance: -; v_gene: TRBV14; CDR3aa: CASSQDASNYGYTF; CDR3nt: TGTGCCAGCAGCCAAGATGCCAGTAACTATGGCTACACCTTC
d_gene: -; j_gene: TRBJ2-1; abundance: -; v_gene: TRBV6-1; CDR3aa: CASIKVTGIADKQFF; CDR3nt: TGTGCCAGCATTAAAGTCACTGGAATAGCGGACAAGCAGTTCTTC
d_gene: -; j_gene: TRBJ2-7; abundance: -; v_gene: TRBV28; CDR3aa: CASSSRRADPRSYEQCF; CDR3nt: TGTGCCAGCAGTTCCCGGAGAGCGGATCCCAGATCCTACGAGCAGTGCTTC
d_gene: -; j_gene: TRBJ1-2; abundance: many; v_gene: TRBV6-5; CDR3aa: CASSSSADNYGYTF; CDR3nt: TGTGCCAGCAGTTCGTCGGCGGATAACTATGGCTACACCTTC
d_gene: TRBD2; j_gene: TRBJ2-3; abundance: few; v_gene: TRBV20-1; CDR3aa: CSASIAGDGTDTQYF; CDR3nt: TGCAGTGCTAGTATAGCGGGAGACGGCACAGATACGCAGTATTTT
d_gene: -; j_gene: TRBJ2-3; abundance: -; v_gene: TRBV9; CDR3aa: CASSVDGAGDTQYF; CDR3nt: TGTGCCAGCAGCGTAGATGGGGCAGGAGATACGCAGTATTTT
d_gene: -; j_gene: TRBJ1-1; abundance: many; v_gene: TRBV3-1; CDR3aa: CASGPDLVGPAEAFF; CDR3nt: TGTGCCAGCGGACCCGACCTGGTGGGGCCCGCTGAAGCTTTCTTT
d_gene: -; j_gene: TRBJ2-3; abundance: many; v_gene: TRBV27; CDR3aa: CASSLSQSSIYTDTQYF; CDR3nt: TGTGCCAGCAGTTTGTCCCAATCTAGCATCTACACAGATACGCAGTATTTT
d_gene: -; j_gene: TRBJ2-7; abundance: many; v_gene: TRBV5-1; CDR3aa: CASSFTGIEQYF; CDR3nt: TGCGCCAGCAGCTTCACGGGAATCGAGCAGTACTTC
d_gene: TRBD2; j_gene: TRBJ2-7; abundance: few; v_gene: TRBV5-1; CDR3aa: CASSLGLAGFTTYEQYF; CDR3nt: TGCGCCAGCAGCTTAGGACTAGCGGGATTTACCACCTACGAGCAGTACTTC
d_gene: TRBD2; j_gene: TRBJ2-1; abundance: many; v_gene: TRBV28; CDR3aa: CASSPRVGNAGVLSYEQFF; CDR3nt: TGTGCCAGCAGCCCACGGGTGGGAAATGCGGGAGTTCTTTCTTATGAGCAGTTCTTC
d_gene: -; j_gene: TRBJ2-7; abundance: few; v_gene: TRBV4-1; CDR3aa: CASRPDPILGSYEQYF; CDR3nt: TGCGCCAGCAGACCGGACCCTATCTTAGGGTCCTACGAGCAGTACTTC
d_gene: -; j_gene: TRBJ2-2; abundance: -; v_gene: TRBV5-1; CDR3aa: CASSLFGGPQGTGELFF; CDR3nt: TGCGCCAGCAGCTTGTTTGGGGGACCACAGGGAACCGGGGAGCTGTTTTTT
d_gene: -; j_gene: TRBJ1-2; abundance: -; v_gene: TRBV18; CDR3aa: CASSPRYSDPVEGYTF; CDR3nt: TGTGCCAGCTCACCACGGTACTCGGACCCCGTGGAGGGCTACACCTTC